These 25 T cell receptor beta chains share one sample of origin, sequenced in a study of spatial heterogeneity in lung cancer. General study points: Expanded intratumoral alpha and beta TCR counts tracked tumor mutation counts.

These TCRs are of unknown antigen specificity. TCRdb itself ran the 5' RACE reads through MiXCR, one entry per CDR3 protein. The sample yields 7,500 to 8,000 distinct CDR3 sequences, about 7% seen once. This sample's time point: sample taken at primary tumor resection. Specimen: lung tumor tissue, collected at surgery. The receptors derive from a female donor with early-stage non-small cell lung cancer.

This clonotype was counted ten times or more. The chain carries TRBV5-4 and TRBJ2-7, with D possibly being TRBD2 (6 bases). The germline gives CDR1 SGHNT, CDR2 YYREEE (reference sequence). The CDR3 consists of 15 residues. The ends were cut back, 4 bases at V and 5 bases at J, with 19 bases in the middle. The CDR3: CASSPRDRRGHEQYF. The CDR3 nucleotides read TGTGCCAGCAGCCCGCGGGATCGTAGGGGCCACGAGCAGTACTTC.

This clonotype was found many times. The genes are TRBV11-1 and TRBJ2-7, with 13 bases fitting TRBD2. The CDR3 loop spans 15 amino acids. The ends lost 5 bases at V and 8 bases at J; junction bases unmatched: 9. The germline V gene has CDR1 SGHAT and CDR2 FQDESV (reference sequence). CDR3 sequence reads: CASSPGLAGTGKQYF. CDR3 nucleotides: TGTGCCAGCAGCCCGGGACTAGCGGGAACGGGGAAGCAGTACTTC.

This clonotype was detected ten times or more. The V and J genes are TRBV5-6 and TRBJ2-1; tentatively, D is TRBD1 or TRBD2 (5 bases each). V was cut by 2 bases and J by 14 bases, with 11 bases left in between. This CDR3 region has 11 residues. Germline V gene sequence: CDR1 SGHDT, CDR2 YYEEEE. CDR3 nucleotide sequence: TGTGCCAGCAGCTTTTCGGGACCGGAGTTCTTC. Its translation: CASSFSGPEFF. Based on the CDR3 plus reference TRBV5-6 and TRBJ2-1, the full variable domain is DAGVTQSPTHLIKTRGQQVTLRCSPKSGHDTVSWYQQALGQGPQFIFQYYEEEERQRGNFPDRFSGHQFPNYSSELNVNALLLGDSALYLCASSFSGPEFFGPGTRLTVL.

DNA for the CDR3: TGTGCCAGCAGCTTGCCCGCCGCCGCTAATACGCAGTATTTT. It codes for CASSLPAAANTQYF. This chain joins TRBV5-4 and TRBJ2-3; D ambiguous. This CDR3 has 14 amino acids. Trimming removed 1 base from V and 7 bases from J, with 13 bases in between. CDR1 is SGHNT, CDR2 YYREEE, per germline (reference sequence).

This sequence joins TRBV14 and TRBJ2-2; D is tentatively TRBD1 or TRBD2 (6 bases each). This CDR3 is 15 amino acids long. Germline values: CDR1 SGHDN, CDR2 FVKESK. V gave up 4 bases and J gave up 6 bases, with 15 bases separating them. The CDR3 loop is CASSPIKGGAGELFF. In nucleotides, the CDR3 is TGTGCCAGCAGCCCCATCAAGGGGGGAGCCGGGGAGCTGTTTTTT.

The V gene is TRBV30, the J gene TRBJ1-6; D not certain. The CDR3 loop spans 13 amino acids. Trimming removed 0 bases from V and 5 bases from J, with 5 bases in between. The germline gives CDR1 GTSNPN, CDR2 SVGIG (reference sequence). The CDR3 nucleotides are TGTGCCTGGAGTGTCCGGGATAATTCACCCCTCCACTTT. This sequence encodes CAWSVRDNSPLHF.

In its sample, this clonotype was seen many times. The chain's CDR3 is CASSLQGALGEAFF. The CDR3, as DNA: TGTGCCAGCAGTCTCCAGGGGGCACTCGGGGAGGCTTTCTTT. The chain joins TRBV27 to TRBJ1-1; 8 positions match TRBD1. In germline, CDR1 is MNHEY, CDR2 SMNVEV (reference sequence). There are 14 residues in the CDR3. The ends lost 5 bases at V and 11 bases at J; junction bases unmatched: 13.

By share, this clonotype counts as medium-sized. The chain links TRBV29-1 to TRBJ2-1; TRBD2 matches 7 bases. This CDR3 contains 11 residues. Germline V gene data show CDR1 as SQVTM and CDR2 as ANQGSEA. Trimming cost V 3 bases and J 8 bases; bases outside gene matches: 1. CDR3 amino acids: CSVEGGDEQFF. The CDR3 DNA reads TGCAGCGTTGAGGGGGGGGATGAGCAGTTCTTC.

J is TRBJ1-2 and V is TRBV4-1; 8 bases match TRBD1. The J segment lost 5 bases and the V segment lost 4 bases, leaving 12 bases of the junction unmatched. CDR1 and CDR2 from the germline V gene are MGHRA and YSYEKL. The CDR3 totals 16 residues. CDR3 nucleotides: TGCGCCAGCAGCCCAAGTCCGGACAGGGCATCATATGGCTACACCTTC. It specifies CASSPSPDRASYGYTF.

This clonotype was recorded at least ten times. V gene TRBV3-1 combines with J gene TRBJ2-2; D could derive from TRBD1 or TRBD2 (6 bases each). The CDR3 loop spans 13 amino acids. Trimming pared 4 bases from V and 7 bases from J, leaving 10 bases between. Germline V gives CDR1 LGHDT, CDR2 YNNKEL (reference sequence). Written as DNA, the CDR3 is TGTGCCAGCAGCCTAGGGGGGAGCGGGGAGCTGTTTTTT. Protein: CASSLGGSGELFF.

This clonotype ranks as medium-sized (0.01 to 0.1%). This sequence joins TRBV12-3 or TRBV12-4 and TRBJ2-1; D perhaps matches TRBD2 (6 bases). The V gene lost 6 bases and the J gene lost 1 base, with 19 bases spanning the gap. CDR3 length: 17 residues. CDR3 sequence (DNA): TGTGCCAGCAGCCGGACCGGGGGTAGCGCTTCCTACAATGAGCAGTTCTTC. Amino acids: CASSRTGGSASYNEQFF.

Many counts were recorded for this clonotype. The genes are TRBV5-4 and TRBJ2-2, with D possibly called TRBD1 or TRBD2 (6 bases each). The CDR3 is 19 residues long. CDR1 SGHNT and CDR2 YYREEE come from the germline V gene (reference sequence). Trimming took 2 bases from V and 0 from J, leaving 20 bases between them. Here the CDR3 DNA reads TGTGCCAGCAGCTTTTTAGGGGGGCGCGTCGGAACGAACACCGGGGAGCTGTTTTTT. Its protein is CASSFLGGRVGTNTGELFF.

This clonotype was detected ten times or more. The chain recombines TRBV9 with TRBJ1-6; 12 bases agree with TRBD1. V was clipped by 5 bases and J by 5 bases; unmatched bases: 11. Germline CDR1 is SGDLS and CDR2 is YYNGEE. The CDR3 spans 18 residues. The CDR3 is CASSQSGTGGYNNSPLHF. As DNA, the CDR3 is TGTGCCAGCAGTCAATCAGGGACAGGGGGCTACAATAATTCACCCCTCCACTTT.

This clonotype is medium-sized in the sample. The chain combines TRBV7-2 with TRBJ2-5, with D possibly TRBD2 on 6 matching bases. Trimming took 6 bases from V and 5 from J, leaving 19 bases between them. Germline-derived CDR1 and CDR2 are SGHTA and FQGNSA. The CDR3 runs to 15 residues. CDR3 sequence (DNA): TGTGCCAGCAGTTGGGGCGGGGCGGTCCAGGAGACCCAGTACTTC. Amino acid sequence: CASSWGGAVQETQYF. Drawing the rest from reference TRBV7-2 and TRBJ2-5, the complete variable domain is GAGVSQSPSNKVTEKGKDVELRCDPISGHTALYWYRQSLGQGLEFLIYFQGNSAPDKSGLPSDRFSAERTGGSVSTLTIQRTQQEDSAVYLCASSWGGAVQETQYFGPGTRLLVL.

This clonotype was seen repeatedly, ten times or more. The chain has TRBV2 and TRBJ2-5; D tentatively reads TRBD1 or TRBD2 (5 bases each). CDR3 length: 15 amino acids. Trimming shortened V by 6 bases and J by 2 bases, and 16 bases separated the two germline ends. Germline V CDR1 and CDR2: SNHLY, FYNNEI. In DNA form, the CDR3 reads TGTGCCAGCAGACCGGACTGGGGCCCACAAGAGACCCAGTACTTC. Translation: CASRPDWGPQETQYF.

Ten or more counts support this clonotype. The chain carries TRBV27 and TRBJ2-6; possible D gene TRBD2, 6 bases. V lost 6 bases to trimming and J lost 5 bases, with 11 bases between them. The CDR3 contains 14 residues. Germline CDR1 and CDR2: MNHEY and SMNVEV (reference sequence). The CDR3 bases are TGTGCCAGCAGAGCGGGCGCCTGGGCCAACGTCCTGACTTTC. Encoded protein: CASRAGAWANVLTF.

This clonotype came up many times. This chain joins TRBV11-2 and TRBJ2-7; D remains unclear. Germline CDR1 SGHAT, CDR2 FQNNGV. V was shortened by 0 bases and J by 0 bases, with 9 bases between the two germline ends. The CDR3 runs 15 residues. The CDR3 region is CASSLDSAPSYEQYF. The CDR3 DNA reads as TGTGCCAGCAGCTTAGACTCTGCCCCCTCCTACGAGCAGTACTTC.

This clonotype was observed many times. V and J are TRBV7-2 and TRBJ2-1, with a weak D call TRBD2 (6 bases). V was clipped by 7 bases and J by 2 bases, with 15 bases between them. CDR3 length: 15 residues. Germline CDR1 SGHTA, CDR2 FQGNSA. In DNA form, the CDR3 reads TGTGCCAGCACTCCGTCCGGGAGCCCCTACAATGAGCAGTTCTTC. It encodes CASTPSGSPYNEQFF.

The chain is built from TRBV7-2 and TRBJ2-7; 7 bases fit TRBD2. Germline CDR1 SGHTA, CDR2 FQGNSA. Trimming took 5 bases from V and 2 from J; bases not matched to a gene: 6. The CDR3 runs to 14 residues. CDR3 coding DNA: TGTGCCAGCAGCGTGACGGGAGGACCCTACGAGCAGTACTTC. Its translation: CASSVTGGPYEQYF.

This clonotype is medium-sized (0.01 to 0.1%) by share. The rearrangement uses TRBV13 and TRBJ2-2; 13 bases line up with TRBD2. The germline V gene has CDR1 PRHDT and CDR2 FYEKMQ (reference sequence). CDR3 length equals 17 residues. V lost 4 bases, J lost 9 bases, and 11 bases stayed unmatched. Here the CDR3 DNA reads TGTGCCAGCAGCTCCCAAAAAGGACTAGCGGGAGACCGGGAGCTGTTTTTT. It is translated as CASSSQKGLAGDRELFF.

There are many counts of this clonotype. The J gene is TRBJ2-3, the V gene TRBV20-1; unclear D gene. Trimming cost V 6 bases and J 6 bases, with 16 bases left between them. This CDR3 is built from 13 residues. The germline CDR1 and CDR2 sequences are DFQATT and SNEGSKA (reference sequence). CDR3 in amino acids: CSAYGLKQDTQYF. CDR3 bases: TGCAGTGCCTATGGGCTAAAACAGGATACGCAGTATTTT.

This clonotype was observed many times. CDR3 nucleotide sequence: TGTGCCAGCAGTGGAAACAGGGAGAGTGAGCAGTTCTTC. Protein product: CASSGNRESEQFF. The rearrangement links TRBV6-4 to TRBJ2-1; maybe TRBD1 (6 bases). Per the germline V gene, CDR1 is MRHNA and CDR2 is SNTAGT. This CDR3 region has 13 residues. The ends were cut back, 4 bases at V and 9 bases at J, with 13 bases in the middle.

Judged by abundance, this clonotype is medium-sized. The rearrangement uses TRBV6-1 and TRBJ2-3, with a tentative D call TRBD2 (5 bases). The V gene's germline CDR1 is MNHNS and CDR2 SASEGT. V lost 6 bases and J 3 bases, leaving 13 bases between the germline ends. The CDR3 loop spans 14 amino acids. Here the CDR3 reads CASRAGLVTDTQYF. The CDR3 nucleotides read TGTGCCAGCAGAGCCGGACTCGTAACAGATACGCAGTATTTT.

The chain is built from TRBV5-1 and TRBJ2-7; D may be TRBD1 or TRBD2 (5 bases each). The CDR3 has 14 residues. With 2 bases removed from V and 5 bases from J, the gap between germline ends came to 14 bases. CDR1 is SGHRS, CDR2 YFSETQ, per germline. Here the CDR3 DNA reads TGCGCCAGCAGCTTTGGGACCGTCTTGAACGAGCAGTACTTC. Translating it yields CASSFGTVLNEQYF.

This clonotype was seen more than once but under ten times. The chain links TRBV3-1 to TRBJ1-1; D remains unclear. The CDR3 totals 13 residues. Trimming took off 1 base at V and 8 bases at J, with 11 bases between the two ends. Looked up from germline, CDR1 is LGHDT and CDR2 is YNNKEL (reference sequence). The CDR3 loop is CASSQVSNGEAFF. The DNA of the CDR3 is TGTGCCAGCAGCCAAGTATCTAACGGCGAAGCTTTCTTT.